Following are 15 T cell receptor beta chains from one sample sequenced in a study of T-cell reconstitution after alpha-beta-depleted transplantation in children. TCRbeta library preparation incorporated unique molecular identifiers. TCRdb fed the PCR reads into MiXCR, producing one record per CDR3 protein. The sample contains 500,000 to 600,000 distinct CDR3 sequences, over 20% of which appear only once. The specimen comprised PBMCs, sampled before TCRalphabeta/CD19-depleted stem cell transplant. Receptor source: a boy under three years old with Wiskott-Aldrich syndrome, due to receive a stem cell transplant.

The CDR3 region is CASSLSSRRLAGGMVTGELFF. CDR3 sequence (DNA): TGCGCCAGCAGCTTAAGCAGCCGGCGACTAGCGGGAGGGATGGTCACCGGGGAGCTGTTTTTT. The chain joins TRBV5-1 to TRBJ2-2, with 14 positions matching TRBD2. This CDR3 comprises 21 residues. V was pared by 2 bases and J by 4 bases, with 16 bases of the junction left unmatched. The V gene's germline CDR1 is SGHRS and CDR2 YFSETQ.

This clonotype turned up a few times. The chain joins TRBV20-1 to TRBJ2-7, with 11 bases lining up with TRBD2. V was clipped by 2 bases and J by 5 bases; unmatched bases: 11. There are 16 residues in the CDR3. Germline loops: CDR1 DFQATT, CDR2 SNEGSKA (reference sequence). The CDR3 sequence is CSARSLLAGVPHEQYF. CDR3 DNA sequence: TGCAGTGCTAGATCCCTACTAGCGGGAGTTCCCCACGAGCAGTACTTC.

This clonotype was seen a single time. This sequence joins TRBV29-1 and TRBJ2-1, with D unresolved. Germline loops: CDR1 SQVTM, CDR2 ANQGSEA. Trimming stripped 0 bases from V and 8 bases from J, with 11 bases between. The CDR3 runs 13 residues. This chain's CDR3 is CSVEDRRADEQFF. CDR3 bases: TGCAGCGTTGAAGATCGAAGGGCGGATGAGCAGTTCTTC.

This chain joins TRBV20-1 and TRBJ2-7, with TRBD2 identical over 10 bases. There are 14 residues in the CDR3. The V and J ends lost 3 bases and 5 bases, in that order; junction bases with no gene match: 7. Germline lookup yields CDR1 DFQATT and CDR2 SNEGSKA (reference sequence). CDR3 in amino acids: CSASSGTSEDEQYF. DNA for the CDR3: TGCAGTGCTAGCTCCGGGACTAGCGAAGACGAGCAGTACTTC.

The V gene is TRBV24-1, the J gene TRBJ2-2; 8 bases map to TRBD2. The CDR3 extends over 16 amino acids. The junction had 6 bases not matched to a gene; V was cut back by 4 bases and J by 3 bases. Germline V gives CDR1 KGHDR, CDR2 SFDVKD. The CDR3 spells CATSDLKREYTGELFF. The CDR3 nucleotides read TGTGCCACCAGTGACCTCAAGCGGGAGTACACCGGGGAGCTGTTTTTT.

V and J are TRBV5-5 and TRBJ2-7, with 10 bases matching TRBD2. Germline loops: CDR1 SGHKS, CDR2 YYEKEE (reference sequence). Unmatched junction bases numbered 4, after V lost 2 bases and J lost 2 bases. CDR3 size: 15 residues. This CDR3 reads CASSLGLAEAYEQYF. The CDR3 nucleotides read TGTGCCAGCAGCTTAGGACTAGCGGAAGCCTACGAGCAGTACTTC.

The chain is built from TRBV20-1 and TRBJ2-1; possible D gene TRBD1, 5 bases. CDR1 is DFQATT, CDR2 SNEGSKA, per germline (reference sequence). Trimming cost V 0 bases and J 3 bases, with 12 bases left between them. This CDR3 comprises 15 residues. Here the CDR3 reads CSARDLRARYNEQFF. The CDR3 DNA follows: TGCAGTGCTAGAGATCTCAGGGCTCGCTACAATGAGCAGTTCTTC.

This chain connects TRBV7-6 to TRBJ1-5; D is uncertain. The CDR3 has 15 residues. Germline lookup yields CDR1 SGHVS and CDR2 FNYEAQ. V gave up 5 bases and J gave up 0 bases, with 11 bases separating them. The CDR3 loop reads CASSRDEDSNQPQHF. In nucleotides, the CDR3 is TGTGCCAGCAGCCGTGACGAGGATAGCAATCAGCCCCAGCATTTT.

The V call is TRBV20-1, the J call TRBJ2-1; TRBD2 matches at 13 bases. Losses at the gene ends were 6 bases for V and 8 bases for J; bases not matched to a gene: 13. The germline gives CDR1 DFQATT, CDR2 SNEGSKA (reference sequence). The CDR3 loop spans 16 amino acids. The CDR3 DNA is TGCAGTGCCGGAACAGAACTAGCGGGAGGGGTACATGAGCAGTTCTTC. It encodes CSAGTELAGGVHEQFF.

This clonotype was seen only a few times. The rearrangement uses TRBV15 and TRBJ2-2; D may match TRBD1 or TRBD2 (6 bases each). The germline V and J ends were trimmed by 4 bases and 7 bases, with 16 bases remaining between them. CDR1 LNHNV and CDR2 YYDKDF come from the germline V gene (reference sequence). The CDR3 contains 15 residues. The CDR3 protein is CATSKQGAGGGELFF. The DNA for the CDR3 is TGTGCCACCAGCAAACAGGGCGCCGGGGGCGGGGAGCTGTTTTTT.

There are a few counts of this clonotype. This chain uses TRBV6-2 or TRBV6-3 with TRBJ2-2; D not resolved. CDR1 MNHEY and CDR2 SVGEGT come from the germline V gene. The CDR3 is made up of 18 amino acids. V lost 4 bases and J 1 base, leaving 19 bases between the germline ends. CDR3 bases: TGTGCCAGCAGTTTGTTCCGGCGGCTCCGAGAGAACACCGGGGAGCTGTTTTTT. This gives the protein CASSLFRRLRENTGELFF.

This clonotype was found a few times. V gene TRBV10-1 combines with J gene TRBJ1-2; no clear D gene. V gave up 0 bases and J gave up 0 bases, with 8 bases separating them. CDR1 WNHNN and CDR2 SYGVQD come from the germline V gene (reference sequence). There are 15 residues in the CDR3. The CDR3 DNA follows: TGCGCCAGCAGTGAGTCGAGAGGAGCTAACTATGGCTACACCTTC. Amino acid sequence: CASSESRGANYGYTF.

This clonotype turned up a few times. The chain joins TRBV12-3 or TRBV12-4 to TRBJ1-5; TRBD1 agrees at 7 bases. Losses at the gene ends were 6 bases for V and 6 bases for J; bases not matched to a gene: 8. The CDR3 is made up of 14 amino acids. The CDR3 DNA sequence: TGTGCCAGCAGCCAAGACAGGGCGGGTCAGCCCCAGCATTTT. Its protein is CASSQDRAGQPQHF.

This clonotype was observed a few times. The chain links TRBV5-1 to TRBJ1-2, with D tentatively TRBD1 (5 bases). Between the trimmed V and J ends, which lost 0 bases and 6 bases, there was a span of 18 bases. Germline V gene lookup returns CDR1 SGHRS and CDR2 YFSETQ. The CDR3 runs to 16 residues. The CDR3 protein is CASSLGKSLAGDGYTF. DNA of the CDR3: TGCGCCAGCAGCTTGGGCAAGTCCCTCGCGGGGGATGGCTACACCTTC.

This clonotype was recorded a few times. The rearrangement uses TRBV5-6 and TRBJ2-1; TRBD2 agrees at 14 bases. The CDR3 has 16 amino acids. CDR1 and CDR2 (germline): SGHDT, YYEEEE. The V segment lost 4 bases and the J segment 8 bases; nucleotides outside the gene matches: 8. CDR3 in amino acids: CASSRTSGRWWDEQFF. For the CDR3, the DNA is TGTGCCAGCAGCAGGACTAGCGGGAGGTGGTGGGATGAGCAGTTCTTC. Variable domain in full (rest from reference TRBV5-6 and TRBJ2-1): DAGVTQSPTHLIKTRGQQVTLRCSPKSGHDTVSWYQQALGQGPQFIFQYYEEEERQRGNFPDRFSGHQFPNYSSELNVNALLLGDSALYLCASSRTSGRWWDEQFFGPGTRLTVL.